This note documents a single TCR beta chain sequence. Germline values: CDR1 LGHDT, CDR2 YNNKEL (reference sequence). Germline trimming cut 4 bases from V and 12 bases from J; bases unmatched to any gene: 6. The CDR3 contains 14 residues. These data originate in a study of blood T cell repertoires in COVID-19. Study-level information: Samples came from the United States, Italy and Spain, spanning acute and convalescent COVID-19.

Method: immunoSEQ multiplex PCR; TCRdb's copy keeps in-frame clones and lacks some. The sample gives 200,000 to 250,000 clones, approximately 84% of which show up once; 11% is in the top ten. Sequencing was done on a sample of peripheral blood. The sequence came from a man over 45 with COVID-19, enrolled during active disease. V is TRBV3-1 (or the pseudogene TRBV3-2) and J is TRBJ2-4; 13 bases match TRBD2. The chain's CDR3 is CASSLRTSGSHQYF. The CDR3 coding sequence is TGTGCCAGCAGCCTCAGGACTAGCGGGAGTCATCAGTACTTC.